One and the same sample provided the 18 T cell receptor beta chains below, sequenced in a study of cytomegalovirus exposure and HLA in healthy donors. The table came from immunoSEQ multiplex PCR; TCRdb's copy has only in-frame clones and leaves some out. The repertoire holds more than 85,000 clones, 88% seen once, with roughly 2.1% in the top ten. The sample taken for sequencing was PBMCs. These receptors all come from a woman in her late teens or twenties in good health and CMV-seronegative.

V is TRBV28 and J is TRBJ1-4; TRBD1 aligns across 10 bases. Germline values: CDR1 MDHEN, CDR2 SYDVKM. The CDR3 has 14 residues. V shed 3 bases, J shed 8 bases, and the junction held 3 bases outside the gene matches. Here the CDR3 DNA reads TGTGCCAGCAGTTTCGACAGGGGGCACGAAAAACTGTTTTTT. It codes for CASSFDRGHEKLFF. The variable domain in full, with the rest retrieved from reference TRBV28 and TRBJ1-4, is DVKVTQSSRYLVKRTGEKVFLECVQDMDHENMFWYRQDPGLGLRLIYFSYDVKMKEKGDIPEGYSVSREKKERFSLILESASTNQTSMYLCASSFDRGHEKLFFGSGTQLSVL.

CDR3 amino acids: CATSGQGTGNTIYF. DNA for the CDR3: TGTGCCACCTCCGGACAAGGTACCGGAAACACCATATATTTT. This chain links TRBV6-5 with TRBJ1-3; D possibly corresponds to TRBD1 (5 bases). Trimming pared 10 bases from V and 4 bases from J, leaving 17 bases between. Germline CDR1 is MNHEY and CDR2 is SVGAGI. The CDR3 is made up of 14 amino acids.

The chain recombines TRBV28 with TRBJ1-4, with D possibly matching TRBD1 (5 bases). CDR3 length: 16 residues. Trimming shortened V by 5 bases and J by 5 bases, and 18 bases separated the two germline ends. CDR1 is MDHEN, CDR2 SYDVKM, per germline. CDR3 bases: TGTGCCAGCAGTACCCTCCAGGGAACACCGAATGAAAAACTGTTTTTT. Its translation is CASSTLQGTPNEKLFF.

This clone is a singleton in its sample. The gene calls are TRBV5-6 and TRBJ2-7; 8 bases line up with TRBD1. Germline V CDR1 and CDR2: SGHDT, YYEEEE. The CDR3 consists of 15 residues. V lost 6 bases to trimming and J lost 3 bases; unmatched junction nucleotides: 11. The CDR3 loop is CASTPPGGAFYEQYF. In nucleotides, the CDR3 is TGTGCCAGCACCCCCCCAGGGGGCGCGTTCTACGAGCAGTACTTC.

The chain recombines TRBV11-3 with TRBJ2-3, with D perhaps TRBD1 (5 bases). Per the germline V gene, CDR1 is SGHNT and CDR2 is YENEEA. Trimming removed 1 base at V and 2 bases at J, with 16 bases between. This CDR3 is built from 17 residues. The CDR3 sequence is CASSLGLGPPTTDTQYF. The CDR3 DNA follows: TGTGCCAGCAGCTTAGGTCTGGGGCCACCAACCACAGATACGCAGTATTTT.

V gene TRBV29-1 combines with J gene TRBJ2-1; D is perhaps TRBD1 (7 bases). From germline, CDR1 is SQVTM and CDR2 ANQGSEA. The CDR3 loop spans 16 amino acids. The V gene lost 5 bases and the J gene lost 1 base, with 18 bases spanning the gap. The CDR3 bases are TGCAGCGTTTTCGGAGGGGGACAGTTATCCTACAATGAGCAGTTCTTC. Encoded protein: CSVFGGGQLSYNEQFF.

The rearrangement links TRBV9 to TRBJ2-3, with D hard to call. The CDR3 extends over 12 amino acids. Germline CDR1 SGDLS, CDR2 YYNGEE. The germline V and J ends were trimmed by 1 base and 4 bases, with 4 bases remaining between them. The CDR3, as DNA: TGTGCCAGCAGCGTACTCGCAGATACGCAGTATTTT. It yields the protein CASSVLADTQYF.

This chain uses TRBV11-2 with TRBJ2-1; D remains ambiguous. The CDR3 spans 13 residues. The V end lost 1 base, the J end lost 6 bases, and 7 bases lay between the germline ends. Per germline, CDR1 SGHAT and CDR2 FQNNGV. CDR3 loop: CASSLALPNEQFF. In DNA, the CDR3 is TGTGCCAGCAGCTTAGCCCTCCCCAATGAGCAGTTCTTC.

The CDR3 DNA sequence: TGTGCCAGCAGCCTTACTGGGATAGCGGGGGGTCAGTATTTT. The encoded protein is CASSLTGIAGGQYF. The rearrangement joins TRBV7-2 to TRBJ2-3, with 10 bases matching TRBD2. J was trimmed by 12 bases and V by 5 bases; bases with no gene match: 11. CDR1 is SGHTA and CDR2 is FQGNSA in the germline V gene. There are 14 residues in the CDR3.

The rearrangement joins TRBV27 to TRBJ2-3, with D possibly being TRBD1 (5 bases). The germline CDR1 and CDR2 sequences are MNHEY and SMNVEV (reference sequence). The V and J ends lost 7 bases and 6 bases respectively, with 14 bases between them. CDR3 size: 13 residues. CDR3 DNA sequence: TGTGCCAGCACGAGGCGCAACAGGGATACGCAGTATTTT. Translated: CASTRRNRDTQYF.

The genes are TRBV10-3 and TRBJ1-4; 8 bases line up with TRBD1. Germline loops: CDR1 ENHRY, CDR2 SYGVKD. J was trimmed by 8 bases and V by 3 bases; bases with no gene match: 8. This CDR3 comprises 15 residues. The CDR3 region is CAISDPQGVEEKLFF. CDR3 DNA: TGTGCCATCAGTGACCCACAGGGGGTCGAAGAAAAACTGTTTTTT.

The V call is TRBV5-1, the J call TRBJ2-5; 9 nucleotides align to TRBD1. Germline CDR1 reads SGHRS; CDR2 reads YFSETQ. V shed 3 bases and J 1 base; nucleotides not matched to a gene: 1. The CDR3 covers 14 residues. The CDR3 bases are TGCGCCAGCAGCTGGGGACAGGGCCAAGAGACCCAGTACTTC. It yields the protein CASSWGQGQETQYF.

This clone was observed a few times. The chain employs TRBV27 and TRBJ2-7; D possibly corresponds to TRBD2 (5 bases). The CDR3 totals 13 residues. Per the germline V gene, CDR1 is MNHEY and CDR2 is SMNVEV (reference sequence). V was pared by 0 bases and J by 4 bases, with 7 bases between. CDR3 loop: CASSLSTTYEQYF. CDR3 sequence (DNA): TGTGCCAGCAGTTTATCGACTACGTACGAGCAGTACTTC.

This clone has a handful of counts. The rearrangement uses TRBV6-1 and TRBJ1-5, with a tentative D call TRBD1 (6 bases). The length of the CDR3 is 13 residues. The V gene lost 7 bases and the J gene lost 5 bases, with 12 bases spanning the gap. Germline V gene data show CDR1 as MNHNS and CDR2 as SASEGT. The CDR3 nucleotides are TGTGCCAGCATCCCTCCAGGGGATCAGCCCCAGCATTTT. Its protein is CASIPPGDQPQHF.

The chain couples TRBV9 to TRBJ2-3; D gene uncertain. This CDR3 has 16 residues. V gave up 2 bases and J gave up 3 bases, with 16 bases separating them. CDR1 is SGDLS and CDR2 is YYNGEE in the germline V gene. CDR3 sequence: CASSVLPTGYTDTQYF. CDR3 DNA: TGTGCCAGCAGCGTTTTACCAACGGGTTATACAGATACGCAGTATTTT.

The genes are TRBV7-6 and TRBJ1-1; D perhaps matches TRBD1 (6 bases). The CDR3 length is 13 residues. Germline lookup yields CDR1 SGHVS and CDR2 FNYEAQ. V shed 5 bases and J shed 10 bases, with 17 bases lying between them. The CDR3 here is CASSRFVQGPAFF. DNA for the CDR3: TGTGCCAGCAGCCGTTTTGTACAGGGTCCAGCTTTCTTT. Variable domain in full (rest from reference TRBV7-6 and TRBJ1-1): GAGVSQSPRYKVTKRGQDVALRCDPISGHVSLYWYRQALGQGPEFLTYFNYEAQQDKSGLPNDRFSAERPEGSISTLTIQRTEQRDSAMYRCASSRFVQGPAFFGQGTRLTVV.

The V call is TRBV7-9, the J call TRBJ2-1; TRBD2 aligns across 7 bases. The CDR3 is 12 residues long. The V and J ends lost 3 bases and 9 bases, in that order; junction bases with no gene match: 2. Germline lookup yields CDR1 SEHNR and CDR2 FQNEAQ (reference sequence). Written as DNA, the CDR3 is TGTGCCAGCAGCTTTGGGGGGGGTGAGCAGTTCTTC. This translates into CASSFGGGEQFF.

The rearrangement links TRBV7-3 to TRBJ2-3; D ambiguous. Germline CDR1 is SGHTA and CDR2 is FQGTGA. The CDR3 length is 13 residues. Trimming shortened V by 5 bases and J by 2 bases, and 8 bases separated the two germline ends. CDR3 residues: CASSPHTTDTQYF. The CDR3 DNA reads TGTGCCAGCAGCCCTCACACCACAGATACGCAGTATTTT.